This T cell receptor beta chain was obtained from a study of T cells in Graves' hyperthyroidism and ophthalmopathy. The PBMCs had their origin in less than 13 ml of fresh peripheral blood. Study-wide findings and caveats: Median prediction lead before ophthalmopathy onset was 6.5 months with the model.

This clonotype has just a few counts. Its antigen is currently unknown. RNA transcripts served as the template for amplifying TCR beta CDR3 regions. Carried out on the TCR CDR3, a first-round RT-PCR used the HTBI primer set. TCRdb re-derived calls from the multiplex PCR reads in MiXCR, one entry per CDR3 protein. The sample yields 530,000 or so distinct CDR3 sequences, roughly 24% seen once. Looked up from germline, CDR1 is MGHDK and CDR2 is SYGVNS. The CDR3 is 15 residues long. Trimming removed 3 bases at V and 5 bases at J, with 14 bases between. This clonotype originated in a woman younger than 45 with Graves' ophthalmopathy. The rearrangement links TRBV25-1 to TRBJ1-5; D gene ambiguous. The specimen was blood. The CDR3, as DNA: TGTGCCAGCAGTGAGTCGGGTGGATCTTATCAGCCCCAGCATTTT. It codes for CASSESGGSYQPQHF.